The sequence of this T cell receptor (beta chain) was determined in a study of T-cell reconstitution after alpha-beta-depleted transplantation in children. Study-wide results and caveats: Expanded graft clones numbering several hundred reportedly gave rise to alpha-beta T cells about two months after transplant.

Unique molecular identifiers were incorporated into the prepared TCRbeta library. TCRdb independently ran MiXCR on the PCR reads; one entry per CDR3 protein. The profile covers 200,000 to 250,000 distinct CDR3 sequences, with roughly a quarter appearing a single time and roughly 2.6% taken by the ten largest. This clonotype appeared a few times. Its target is not known. Trimming removed 2 bases from V and 7 bases from J; junction bases left unmatched: 10. This CDR3 has 16 residues. The V gene's germline CDR1 is DFQATT and CDR2 SNEGSKA (reference sequence). This chain uses TRBV20-1 with TRBJ2-1; 11 nucleotides line up with TRBD2. Specimen: PBMCs, collected before TCRalphabeta/CD19-depleted stem cell transplant. This TCR came from a girl aged 2 to 10 with Fanconi anemia, due to receive a stem cell transplant. The DNA for the CDR3 is TGCAGTGCTAGACACACTAGCGGGAGCGTTAGAAATGAGCAGTTCTTC. This gives the protein CSARHTSGSVRNEQFF.